This T cell receptor (beta chain) was recorded in a study of lymphopenia after photon versus proton radiotherapy. Assay used: immunoSEQ multiplex PCR; TCRdb lists only in-frame clones, some missing. The data contain tens of thousands of clones, approximately 90% of them singletons. Findings and caveats of the study: Photon-treated patients lost naive T cells and TCR diversity; proton-treated stayed stable. A bigger post-nadir fall in TCR diversity correlated inversely with survival time in deceased patients.

Turning to this clone: The antigen is unknown.

The trim removed 0 bases at V and 5 bases at J, leaving 7 bases unmatched. This CDR3 spans 16 amino acids. Germline CDR1 SGHRS, CDR2 YFSETQ. The receptor comes from a woman in her sixties or seventies with pancreatic cancer. The genes are TRBV5-1 and TRBJ2-2; 7 bases align to TRBD2. The sequencing used peripheral blood, collected from a patient treated with photon-based radiotherapy. The CDR3 bases are TGCGCCAGCAGCTTGGCCGGGGGAGGGAGGACCGGGGAGCTGTTTTTT. Translating it yields CASSLAGGGRTGELFF.